A selection of T cell receptor beta chains follows, all from one sample in a study of T cells in Graves' hyperthyroidism and ophthalmopathy. MiXCR, run by TCRdb on the multiplex PCR reads, gives a single entry per CDR3 protein. The sample shows over 500,000 distinct CDR3 sequences, roughly a sixth of them seen only once. Sequenced: blood. Receptors were obtained from a woman younger than 30 with Graves' ophthalmopathy. CDR3s include the opening cysteine and the closing phenylalanine or tryptophan. A D gene is named only where the DNA matches it firmly. A clone size is listed for some rows: how often the clone was seen (once, few, many), or a class if it is expanded.

clone_size	j_call	d_call	v_call	cdr3_nt	cdr3_aa
few	TRBJ1-5	NA	TRBV10-2	TGCGCCAGCAGTGAACAAGGCAGGGAGGGAGAGCCCCAGCATTTT	CASSEQGREGEPQHF
few	TRBJ2-4	NA	TRBV6-2/TRBV6-3	TGTGCCAGCAGTTACAGGTGGGGGGCCAAAAACATTCAGTACTTC	CASSYRWGAKNIQYF
few	TRBJ1-6	TRBD1	TRBV12-3/TRBV12-4	TGTGCCAGCAGTTTACGTCTAGGGCAGGGGGGAATCTCACCCCTCCACTTT	CASSLRLGQGGISPLHF
many	TRBJ2-7	TRBD1	TRBV20-1	TGCAGTGCTAGAGACCCCCGACAGGGGACCTACGAGCAGTACTTC	CSARDPRQGTYEQYF
many	TRBJ1-1	NA	TRBV30	TGTGCCTGGACCGTGGGGGGGGACACTGAAGCTTTCTTT	CAWTVGGDTEAFF
NA	TRBJ1-2	NA	TRBV19	TGTGCCAGTAGTATCCGCGGGAATATTAACTATGGCTACACCTTC	CASSIRGNINYGYTF
many	TRBJ1-1	NA	TRBV30	TGTGCCTGGAGTGTGGGGAAGAACACTGAAGCTTTCTTT	CAWSVGKNTEAFF
many	TRBJ2-7	TRBD1	TRBV18	TGTGCCAGCTCACCATCTACCGGGACAGGGTCCTACGAGCAGTACTTC	CASSPSTGTGSYEQYF
many	TRBJ1-1	TRBD1	TRBV7-9	TGTGCCAGCAGCGATGGGACAGGGATTGTCGCTGAAGCTTTCTTT	CASSDGTGIVAEAFF
NA	TRBJ2-1	NA	TRBV5-1	TGCGCCAGCAGCGGAGGGATACGGGGGTTATACAATGAGCAGTTCTTC	CASSGGIRGLYNEQFF
many	TRBJ1-2	TRBD1	TRBV28	TGTGCCAGCACCTGGGACAGGGCCGGTGGCTACACCTTC	CASTWDRAGGYTF
few	TRBJ2-5	NA	TRBV5-1	TGCGCCAGCAGCCACCGCTATCAACAGGTTCGAAAGACCCAGTACTTC	CASSHRYQQVRKTQYF
many	TRBJ2-1	NA	TRBV4-1	TGCGCCAGCAGCCAAGGGAGTGGCGGACCCAATGAGCAGTTCTTC	CASSQGSGGPNEQFF
NA	TRBJ2-7	TRBD2	TRBV25-1	TGTGCCAGCAGTGAAGGCCCTAGCGGGAATGGATACGAGCAGTACTTC	CASSEGPSGNGYEQYF
NA	TRBJ2-1	TRBD2	TRBV5-8	TGTGCCAGCAGCTTGGCCAAGACTAGCGGGACCCCCAATGAGCAGTTCTTC	CASSLAKTSGTPNEQFF
many	TRBJ2-1	TRBD2	TRBV27	TGTGCCAGCAATCAGCGGGGGAGCTCCTACAATGAGCAGTTCTTC	CASNQRGSSYNEQFF
few	TRBJ2-1	NA	TRBV7-9	TGTGCCAGCAGCTTATTTGAGAGTAGCGATGAGCAGTTCTTC	CASSLFESSDEQFF
many	TRBJ2-5	TRBD1	TRBV7-9	TGTGCCAGCAGCTTCCCCGGACAGGCGGAGACCCAGTACTTC	CASSFPGQAETQYF
many	TRBJ2-1	TRBD2	TRBV27	TGTGCCAGCAGTTTGGGAGCGGGGGGGCCTCTTGAGCAGTTCTTC	CASSLGAGGPLEQFF
many	TRBJ2-5	NA	TRBV6-1	TGTGCCAGCATGTGGAGCGAGGGTCAAGAGACCCAGTACTTC	CASMWSEGQETQYF
many	TRBJ1-1	NA	TRBV2	TGTGCCAGCAGTGGAGAGAACACTGAAGCTTTCTTT	CASSGENTEAFF
many	TRBJ2-5	NA	TRBV7-2	TGTGCCAGCAGCTTAGTAGGTACTAAAGAGACCCAGTACTTC	CASSLVGTKETQYF
many	TRBJ2-1	NA	TRBV7-8	TGTGCCAGCAGCTTAACCCCGGCTAGCGACTACAATGAGCAGTTCTTC	CASSLTPASDYNEQFF
many	TRBJ2-3	TRBD2	TRBV13	TGTGCCAGCAGCCCCCTAGCGGGGGTTACAGATACGCAGTATTTT	CASSPLAGVTDTQYF
once	TRBJ1-5	NA	TRBV7-2	TGTGCCAGCAGCTTAGCGGGCAGGGACAATCAGCCCCAGCATTTT	CASSLAGRDNQPQHF
NA	TRBJ2-2	TRBD2	TRBV29-1	TGCAGCGTTCAACTAGCGGGGATCCCCGGGGAGCTGTTTTTT	CSVQLAGIPGELFF
many	TRBJ2-1	NA	TRBV2	TGTGCCAGCAGGGACCGCGGCGACAATGAGCAGTTCTTC	CASRDRGDNEQFF
NA	TRBJ2-7	NA	TRBV19	TGTGCCGCTGGGTATGGGAGGAGCTCCTACGAGCAGTACTTC	CAAGYGRSSYEQYF
NA	TRBJ1-3	NA	TRBV27	TGTGCCAGCAGTCCCACGTTCCAAGGAAACACCATATATTTT	CASSPTFQGNTIYF
few	TRBJ1-5	NA	TRBV10-3	TGTGCCATCAGGCAGGGGAGCAATCAGCCCCAGCATTTT	CAIRQGSNQPQHF
few	TRBJ1-2	NA	TRBV4-3	TGCGCCAGCAGCCAAGGAGGGAATGGCTACACCTTC	CASSQGGNGYTF
NA	TRBJ2-5	TRBD2	TRBV9	TGTGCCAGCAGCCGCCCTGCGGGAGGGGTGGAGACCCAGTACTTC	CASSRPAGGVETQYF